Presented here are 8 T cell receptor beta chains from one specimen sequenced in a study of OX40 agonist ivuxolimab in advanced cancers. Sequencing was performed with immunoSEQ multiplex PCR; in TCRdb, only in-frame clones are kept and a portion is missing. The sample holds 70,000 to 75,000 clones, 85% to 90% seen once. The input for sequencing was CD4+ or CD8+ T cells sorted from blood, taken in a trial of the OX40 agonist ivuxolimab. Receptors were obtained from an adult with an advanced solid tumor such as melanoma, head and neck, liver or kidney cancer.

The chain recombines TRBV10-1 with TRBJ1-1, with a tentative D call TRBD1 (5 bases). Germline V gives CDR1 WNHNN, CDR2 SYGVQD (reference sequence). Trimming pared 6 bases from V and 0 bases from J, leaving 8 bases between. This CDR3 spans 13 amino acids. CDR3 sequence: CASSGQMNTEAFF. The CDR3 nucleotides read TGCGCCAGCAGCGGACAAATGAACACTGAAGCTTTCTTT.

This chain uses TRBV19 with TRBJ1-5; possible D gene TRBD1, 5 bases. The V end lost 10 bases, the J end lost 0 bases, and 16 bases lay between the germline ends. CDR3 length equals 15 residues. Germline values: CDR1 LNHDA, CDR2 SQIVND (reference sequence). The CDR3 DNA sequence: TGTGCCACTAGAAAGGGGCCTTTTAGCAATCAGCCCCAGCATTTT. Its translation: CATRKGPFSNQPQHF. The variable domain in full, with the rest retrieved from reference TRBV19 and TRBJ1-5, is DGGITQSPKYLFRKEGQNVTLSCEQNLNHDAMYWYRQDPGQGLRLIYYSQIVNDFQKGDIAEGYSVSREKKESFPLTVTSAQKNPTAFYLCATRKGPFSNQPQHFGDGTRLSIL.

As to this clone: The sample holds other DNA sequences that translate to the same CDR3. The chain links TRBV5-1 to TRBJ1-1; unclear D gene. The CDR3 runs 15 residues. The germline V gene encodes CDR1 SGHRS and CDR2 YFSETQ. V gave up 0 bases and J gave up 1 base, with 10 bases separating them. The CDR3 coding sequence is TGCGCCAGCAGCTTGGGCTGGGGTGGGAACACTGAAGCTTTCTTT. Translating gives CASSLGWGGNTEAFF. Drawing the rest from reference TRBV5-1 and TRBJ1-1, the complete variable domain is KAGVTQTPRYLIKTRGQQVTLSCSPISGHRSVSWYQQTPGQGLQFLFEYFSETQRNKGNFPGRFSGRQFSNSRSEMNVSTLELGDSALYLCASSLGWGGNTEAFFGQGTRLTVV.

The genes are TRBV18 and TRBJ2-2; D remains ambiguous. Germline CDR1 and CDR2: KGHSH and LQKENI. The ends were cut back, 10 bases at V and 2 bases at J, with 17 bases in the middle. The CDR3 runs to 15 residues. As DNA, the CDR3 is TGTGCCACCACCCTTAAACCGAAAAACACCGGGGAGCTGTTTTTT. Translating it yields CATTLKPKNTGELFF.

The chain links TRBV10-3 to TRBJ2-7, with D possibly being TRBD2 (6 bases). The germline V gene has CDR1 ENHRY and CDR2 SYGVKD. V was clipped by 3 bases and J by 4 bases, with 16 bases between them. CDR3 length: 15 residues. The DNA of the CDR3 is TGTGCCATCAGTGAAAGTACTAGCTCCAGTTACGAGCAGTACTTC. Residues: CAISESTSSSYEQYF.

The V call is TRBV7-3, the J call TRBJ2-3; TRBD2 might be the D (5 bases). Trimming removed 5 bases at V and 0 bases at J, with 12 bases between. The CDR3 consists of 15 residues. Germline values: CDR1 SGHTA, CDR2 FQGTGA. In DNA form, the CDR3 reads TGTGCCAGCAGCCCCAGCGGCTCTAGCACAGATACGCAGTATTTT. Its protein product is CASSPSGSSTDTQYF.

This chain joins TRBV4-1 and TRBJ1-1, with 10 positions matching TRBD1. Germline CDR1 and CDR2: MGHRA and YSYEKL. This CDR3 is built from 17 residues. The V and J ends lost 0 bases and 4 bases, in that order; junction bases with no gene match: 8. CDR3 nucleotide sequence: TGCGCCAGCAGCCAAGATCCAAGACAGGGGGCAATCACTGAAGCTTTCTTT. It is translated as CASSQDPRQGAITEAFF.

The rearrangement links TRBV6-1 to TRBJ1-6; D is undetermined. Trimming took off 2 bases at V and 5 bases at J, with 4 bases between the two ends. CDR3 length: 13 amino acids. Germline lookup yields CDR1 MNHNS and CDR2 SASEGT. Here the CDR3 reads CASSEWDNSPLHF. DNA for the CDR3: TGTGCCAGCAGTGAATGGGATAATTCACCCCTCCACTTT.